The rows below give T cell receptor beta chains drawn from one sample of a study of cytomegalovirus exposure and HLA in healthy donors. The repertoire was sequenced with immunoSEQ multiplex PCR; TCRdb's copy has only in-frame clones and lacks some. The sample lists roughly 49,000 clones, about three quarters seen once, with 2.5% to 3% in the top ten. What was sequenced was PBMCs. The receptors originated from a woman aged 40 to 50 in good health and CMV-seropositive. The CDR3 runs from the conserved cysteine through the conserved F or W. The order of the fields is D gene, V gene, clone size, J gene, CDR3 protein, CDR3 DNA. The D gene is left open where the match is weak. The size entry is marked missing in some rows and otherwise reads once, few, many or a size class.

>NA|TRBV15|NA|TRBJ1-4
CATSEDSVNEKLFF
TGTGCCACCAGCGAGGACAGTGTTAATGAAAAACTGTTTTTT
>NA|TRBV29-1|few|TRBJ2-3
CSVEQFPGGDTQYF
TGCAGCGTGGAACAGTTCCCCGGGGGAGATACGCAGTATTTT
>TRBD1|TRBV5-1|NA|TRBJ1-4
CASSLSGRGQGEEKLFF
TGCGCCAGCAGCTTGAGCGGCAGGGGGCAGGGAGAGGAAAAACTGTTTTTT
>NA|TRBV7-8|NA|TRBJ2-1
CASSLAKGGPPNEQFF
TGTGCCAGCAGCTTAGCTAAGGGGGGGCCACCCAATGAGCAGTTCTTC
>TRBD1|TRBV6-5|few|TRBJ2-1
CASSSRQGSNEQFF
TGTGCCAGCAGTTCGCGACAGGGATCCAATGAGCAGTTCTTC
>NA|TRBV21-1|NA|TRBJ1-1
CASSKVEEDCTEAFF
TGTGCCAGCAGCAAGGTTGAGGAGGATTGCACTGAAGCTTTCTTT
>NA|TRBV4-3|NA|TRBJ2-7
CASSQDRNSRYEQYF
TGCGCCAGCAGCCAAGATCGGAACAGCCGCTACGAGCAGTACTTC
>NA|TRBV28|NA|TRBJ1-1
CASQAGEAFF
TGTGCCAGCCAAGCGGGTGAAGCTTTCTTT
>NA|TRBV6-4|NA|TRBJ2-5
CASSPGIQTGQETQYF
TGTGCCAGCAGCCCCGGGATACAGACAGGTCAAGAGACCCAGTACTTC
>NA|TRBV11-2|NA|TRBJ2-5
CASSPRLRDETQYF
TGTGCCAGCAGCCCCCGACTCCGCGATGAGACCCAGTACTTC
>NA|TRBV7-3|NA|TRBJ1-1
CASSLIQNTEAFF
TGTGCCAGCAGCTTAATACAGAACACTGAAGCTTTCTTT
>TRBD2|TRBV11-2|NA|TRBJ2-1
CASSPGRTSGGAMDNEQFF
TGTGCCAGCAGCCCCGGAAGGACTAGCGGGGGGGCCATGGACAATGAGCAGTTCTTC
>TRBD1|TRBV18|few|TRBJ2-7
CASSPGRPGGSYEQYF
TGTGCCAGCTCACCCGGAAGGCCAGGGGGATCCTACGAGCAGTACTTC
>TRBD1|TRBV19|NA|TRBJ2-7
CASRGQGYEQYF
TGTGCCAGTAGGGGACAGGGTTACGAGCAGTACTTC
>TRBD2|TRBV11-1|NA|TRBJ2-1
CASSAKAGVYEQFF
TGTGCCAGCAGCGCAAAAGCGGGGGTCTATGAGCAGTTCTTC
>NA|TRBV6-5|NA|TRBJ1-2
CASRLGGQGYGYTF
TGTGCCAGCCGGCTGGGGGGGCAGGGCTATGGCTACACCTTC
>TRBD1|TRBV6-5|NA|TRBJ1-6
CASSPGTGVSPLHF
TGTGCCAGCAGCCCCGGGACAGGGGTTTCACCCCTCCACTTT
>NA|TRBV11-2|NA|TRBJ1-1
CASSFSRGAGTEAFF
TGTGCCAGCAGCTTCTCCCGGGGGGCGGGCACTGAAGCTTTCTTT
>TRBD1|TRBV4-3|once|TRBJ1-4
CASSQETTRSGTGSSSVKLFF
TGCGCCAGCAGCCAAGAAACCACCCGCTCCGGGACAGGGTCGTCCTCGGTAAAACTGTTTTTT
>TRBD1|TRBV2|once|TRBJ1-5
CASSKTRTGDTNQPQHF
TGTGCCAGCAGCAAGACCCGGACAGGTGATACCAATCAGCCCCAGCATTTT
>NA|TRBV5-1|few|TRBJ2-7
CASSLDGAPYEQYF
TGCGCCAGCAGCTTGGATGGGGCCCCCTACGAGCAGTACTTC
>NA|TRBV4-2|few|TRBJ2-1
CASSHPGASNEQFF
TGTGCCAGCAGCCACCCCGGAGCGAGCAATGAGCAGTTCTTC
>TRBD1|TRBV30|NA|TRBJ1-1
CAWSTDRGRVYTEAFF
TGTGCCTGGAGCACCGACAGGGGGCGGGTGTACACTGAAGCTTTCTTT
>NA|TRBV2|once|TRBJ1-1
CASRSSPIREANTEAFF
TGTGCCAGCAGATCTTCGCCGATCAGGGAGGCGAACACTGAAGCTTTCTTT
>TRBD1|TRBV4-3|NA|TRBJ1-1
CASSQVAGGTEAFF
TGCGCCAGCAGCCAAGTGGCAGGGGGTACTGAAGCTTTCTTT
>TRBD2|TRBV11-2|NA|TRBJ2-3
CASSKERGGPYF
TGTGCCAGCAGCAAGGAGCGGGGGGGCCCATATTTT
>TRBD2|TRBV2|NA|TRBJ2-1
CASSEGLAGSYNEQFF
TGTGCCAGCAGTGAAGGGCTAGCGGGGTCCTACAATGAGCAGTTCTTC
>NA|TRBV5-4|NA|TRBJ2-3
CASSLRSTDTQYF
TGTGCCAGCAGCTTGCGGAGCACAGATACGCAGTATTTT
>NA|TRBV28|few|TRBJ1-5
CASSLWNFNQPQHF
TGTGCCAGCAGTTTATGGAACTTCAATCAGCCCCAGCATTTT
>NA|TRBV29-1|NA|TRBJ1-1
CSVDPSGNTEAFF
TGCAGCGTTGATCCCTCAGGGAACACTGAAGCTTTCTTT
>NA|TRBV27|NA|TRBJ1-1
CASSPQQGRFTEAFF
TGTGCCAGCAGTCCCCAGCAGGGTAGGTTCACTGAAGCTTTCTTT
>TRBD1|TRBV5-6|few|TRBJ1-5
CASSLDGTGDQPQHF
TGTGCCAGCAGCTTGGATGGGACAGGGGATCAGCCCCAGCATTTT
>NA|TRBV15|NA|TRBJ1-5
CATSRDFDQPQHF
TGTGCCACCAGCAGAGATTTCGATCAGCCCCAGCATTTT
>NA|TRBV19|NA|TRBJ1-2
CASRTATNYGYTF
TGTGCCAGTAGGACAGCCACTAACTATGGCTACACCTTC
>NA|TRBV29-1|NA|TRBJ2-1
CSVIGGGAFREQFF
TGCAGCGTTATCGGTGGGGGGGCCTTTAGGGAGCAGTTCTTC
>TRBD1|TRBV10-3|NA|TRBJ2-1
CAISPRDRAYNEQFF
TGTGCCATCAGTCCCCGGGACAGAGCCTACAATGAGCAGTTCTTC
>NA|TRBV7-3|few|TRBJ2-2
CASSSRLTGELFF
TGTGCCAGCAGCTCTAGACTAACCGGGGAGCTGTTTTTT
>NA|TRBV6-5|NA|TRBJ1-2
CASSTGYGYTF
TGTGCCAGCAGCACAGGTTATGGCTACACCTTC
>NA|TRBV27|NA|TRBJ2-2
CASTLTGHTGELFF
TGTGCCAGCACTCTTACAGGGCACACCGGGGAGCTGTTTTTT
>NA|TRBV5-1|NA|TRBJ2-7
CASSFGGQNYEQYF
TGCGCCAGCAGCTTCGGGGGACAGAATTACGAGCAGTACTTC
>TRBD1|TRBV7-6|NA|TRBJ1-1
CASSLQARTGGAGTEAFF
TGTGCCAGCAGTTTACAGGCGAGGACAGGGGGCGCGGGTACTGAAGCTTTCTTT
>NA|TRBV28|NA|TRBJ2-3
CATNRGGGTDTQYF
TGTGCCACAAATAGGGGGGGTGGCACAGATACGCAGTATTTT
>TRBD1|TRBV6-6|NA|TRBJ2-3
CASTKRTGGTDTQYF
TGTGCCAGCACAAAAAGGACAGGGGGCACAGATACGCAGTATTTT
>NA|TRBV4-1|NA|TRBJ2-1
CASSQEGGATQFF
TGCGCCAGCAGCCAAGAGGGGGGGGCGACGCAGTTCTTC
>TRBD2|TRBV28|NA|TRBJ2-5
CASSILAGGETQYF
TGTGCCAGCAGTATACTAGCGGGAGGGGAGACCCAGTACTTC
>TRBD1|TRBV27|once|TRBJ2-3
CASETGQGGTDTQYF
TGTGCCAGCGAAACAGGACAGGGGGGCACAGATACGCAGTATTTT
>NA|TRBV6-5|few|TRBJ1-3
CATSTGPPGNTIYF
TGTGCCACTAGCACAGGGCCTCCTGGAAACACCATATATTTT
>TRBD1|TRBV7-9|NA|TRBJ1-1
CASSRDRLNTEAFF
TGTGCCAGCAGCAGGGACAGGTTGAACACTGAAGCTTTCTTT
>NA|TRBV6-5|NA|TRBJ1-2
CASSSNQGFGYTF
TGTGCCAGCAGTTCGAACCAGGGATTCGGCTACACCTTC
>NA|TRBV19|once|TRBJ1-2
CASSRGRVPIGYTF
TGTGCCAGTAGTAGAGGGCGGGTCCCTATCGGCTACACCTTC
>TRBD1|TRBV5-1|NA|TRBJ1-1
CASSLSGSGTGETFF
TGCGCCAGCAGCTTGAGCGGATCCGGGACAGGGGAAACTTTCTTT
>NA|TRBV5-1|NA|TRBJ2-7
CASTPGGQTIHEQYF
TGCGCCAGCACTCCCGGGGGTCAAACCATACACGAGCAGTACTTC
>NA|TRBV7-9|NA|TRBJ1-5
CASSLDRVDQPQHF
TGTGCCAGCAGCTTAGACAGGGTGGATCAGCCCCAGCATTTT
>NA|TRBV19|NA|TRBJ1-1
CATLGADTEAFF
TGTGCCACTCTCGGAGCGGACACTGAAGCTTTCTTT
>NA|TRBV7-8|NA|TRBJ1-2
CASIPQGRGYGYTF
TGTGCCAGCATCCCGCAGGGGCGCGGCTATGGCTACACCTTC
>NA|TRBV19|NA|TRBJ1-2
CATTDSNYGYTF
TGTGCCACCACAGACAGTAACTATGGCTACACCTTC
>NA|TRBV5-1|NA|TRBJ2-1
CASSTAGSYNEQFF
TGCGCCAGCAGCACCGCAGGCTCCTACAATGAGCAGTTCTTC